A single sample is the source of the 6 T cell receptor beta chains below, sequenced in a study of patients and donors after allogeneic stem cell transplantation. TCRdb ran MiXCR on the RT-PCR reads and lists one entry per CDR3 protein. The sample carries 150,000 to 200,000 distinct CDR3 sequences, 24% recorded once. Sequencing used blood, either unsorted or a sorted T cell fraction (not recorded which). All receptors derive from a human donor who was either an allogeneic HSCT recipient or a stem cell or donor lymphocyte infusion donor (not recorded which). It is not recorded whose cells these are; they may come from a transplant donor.

This clonotype has at least ten counts. The chain couples TRBV15 to TRBJ1-1; D ambiguous. The V end was cut by 5 bases, the J end by 5 bases, with 12 bases between. The CDR3 is 13 residues long. Looked up from germline, CDR1 is LNHNV and CDR2 is YYDKDF (reference sequence). CDR3 nucleotide sequence: TGTGCCACCAGCCTATCGTTCGCGACTGAAGCTTTCTTT. It translates to CATSLSFATEAFF.

The chain recombines TRBV7-2 with TRBJ2-2; TRBD2 might be the D (6 bases). This CDR3 contains 15 residues. Germline V gives CDR1 SGHTA, CDR2 FQGNSA. The ends were cut back, 5 bases at V and 1 base at J, with 11 bases in the middle. CDR3 loop: CASSVSGGNTGELFF. CDR3 sequence (DNA): TGTGCCAGCAGCGTTAGCGGAGGGAACACCGGGGAGCTGTTTTTT. Full variable domain (remainder filled in from reference TRBV7-2 and TRBJ2-2): GAGVSQSPSNKVTEKGKDVELRCDPISGHTALYWYRQSLGQGLEFLIYFQGNSAPDKSGLPSDRFSAERTGGSVSTLTIQRTQQEDSAVYLCASSVSGGNTGELFFGEGSRLTVL.

This clonotype was detected ten times or more. V is TRBV20-1 and J is TRBJ1-6; D not certain. Germline assignment: CDR1 DFQATT and CDR2 SNEGSKA (reference sequence). The V and J ends lost 1 base and 5 bases respectively, with 12 bases between them. The CDR3 contains 15 residues. CDR3: CSARARSLNNSPLHF. For the CDR3, the DNA is TGCAGTGCTAGAGCTCGCAGCTTGAATAATTCACCCCTCCACTTT.

The chain employs TRBV6-4 and TRBJ1-2; a possible D gene is TRBD1 (5 bases). CDR3 length equals 15 residues. Looked up from germline, CDR1 is MRHNA and CDR2 is SNTAGT. Trimming stripped 0 bases from V and 0 bases from J, with 8 bases between. CDR3 DNA: TGTGCCAGCAGTGACTCGGGGCGATCTAACTATGGCTACACCTTC. It translates to CASSDSGRSNYGYTF.

The table lists this clonotype with a few counts. This chain links TRBV3-1 with TRBJ2-5; D gene ambiguous. The CDR3 loop spans 14 amino acids. Germline CDR1 is LGHDT and CDR2 is YNNKEL (reference sequence). With 3 bases removed from V and 0 bases from J, the gap between germline ends came to 8 bases. In DNA form, the CDR3 reads TGTGCCAGCAGCCAGAACGCCAACCAAGAGACCCAGTACTTC. This translates into CASSQNANQETQYF.

Only a few counts were recorded for this clonotype. The rearrangement uses TRBV27 and TRBJ2-1; TRBD1 matches at 8 bases. Germline V gene data show CDR1 as MNHEY and CDR2 as SMNVEV (reference sequence). The junction had 14 bases not matched to a gene; V was cut back by 3 bases and J by 7 bases. The length of the CDR3 is 17 residues. CDR3 sequence (DNA): TGTGCCAGCAGTTTGAGGGGGACAGGCATATCCCCTAATGAGCAGTTCTTC. It codes for CASSLRGTGISPNEQFF.